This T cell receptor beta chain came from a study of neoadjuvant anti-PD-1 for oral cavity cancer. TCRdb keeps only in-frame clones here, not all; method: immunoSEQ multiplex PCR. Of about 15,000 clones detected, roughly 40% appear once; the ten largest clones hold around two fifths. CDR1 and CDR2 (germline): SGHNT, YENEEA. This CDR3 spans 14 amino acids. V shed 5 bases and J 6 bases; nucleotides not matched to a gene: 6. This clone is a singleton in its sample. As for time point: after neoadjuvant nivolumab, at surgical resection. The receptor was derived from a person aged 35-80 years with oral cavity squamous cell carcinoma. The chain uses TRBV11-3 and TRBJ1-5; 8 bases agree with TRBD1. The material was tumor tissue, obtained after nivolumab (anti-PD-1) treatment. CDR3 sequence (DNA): TGTGCCAGCAGCACGCAGGGGGCGTTTCAGCCCCAGCATTTT. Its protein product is CASSTQGAFQPQHF.